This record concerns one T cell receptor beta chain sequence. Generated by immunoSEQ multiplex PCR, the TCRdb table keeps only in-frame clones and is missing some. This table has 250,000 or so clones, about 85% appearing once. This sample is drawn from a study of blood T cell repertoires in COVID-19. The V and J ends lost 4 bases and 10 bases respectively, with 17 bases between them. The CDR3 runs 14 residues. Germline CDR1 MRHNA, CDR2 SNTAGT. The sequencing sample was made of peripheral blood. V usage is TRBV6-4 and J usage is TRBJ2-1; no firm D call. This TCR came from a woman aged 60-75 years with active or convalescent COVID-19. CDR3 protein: CASSAEFSSSEQFF. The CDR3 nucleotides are TGTGCCAGCAGTGCGGAGTTTAGCTCAAGCGAGCAGTTCTTC.